This T cell receptor (beta chain) emerged from a study of cytomegalovirus exposure and HLA in healthy donors. Regarding this clone: The antigen is not known.

PCR involved 60 Vbeta and 13 Jbeta primers. Profiling relied on immunoSEQ multiplex PCR, and the TCRdb table lists in-frame clones only, not all of them. The repertoire holds fewer than 140,000 clones, around 85% seen once, with roughly 3.9% in the top ten. General study points: Among TCR sequences, most were rare, though some public TCRs appeared in many donors.

This CDR3 spans 15 amino acids. With 1 base removed from V and 2 bases from J, the gap between germline ends came to 9 bases. Germline CDR1 SGHTA, CDR2 FQGNSA. The specimen was PBMCs. The receptor comes from a man aged 60 to 69 in good health and CMV-seronegative. The chain employs TRBV7-2 and TRBJ2-1; D not resolved. CDR3 residues: CASSLVQNTYNEQFF. CDR3 nucleotides: TGTGCCAGCAGCTTAGTTCAGAACACCTACAATGAGCAGTTCTTC.